This T cell receptor beta chain is drawn from a study of blood T cell repertoires in COVID-19 (dated by TCRdb to the early 2020s). In the study overall: Collaborator samples came from the United States, Italy and Spain and covered acute and convalescent phases of COVID-19. A freely available public database, intended as a resource for researchers studying the immune response to SARS-CoV-2, is where the repertoires were released. The dataset comprised deeply sampled blood TCRbeta repertoires from subjects exposed to, actively infected with, or recovered from COVID-19. Sample metadata almost always included a de-identified subject ID, COVID-19 status, age in years and sex. The prospective study material was composed of cDNA or gDNA derived from T cells, B-cell-depleted T cells, or PBMCs. HLA class I and class II types, where available, came from metadata supplied by the sample provider rather than from assay-based typing. Samples came from the ongoing ImmuneRACE study (first 160 participants) plus 1,254 subjects from 6 global collaborators. The investigation overall reported the following: How much clinical and demographic metadata was included differed by source and by participant, and the metadata was provided uncurated.

About this clone: Its antigen remains unidentified. Base quality data are lacking; no much larger clone is found one base away.

From the germline V gene (reference sequence), CDR1 is LNHDA and CDR2 is SQIVND. The cysteine opens and the phenylalanine closes a CDR3 of 13 amino acids. The kept DNA is CDR3 alone, 39 bases in frame from the first base. The junction carries 12 bases between V and J, which are trimmed by 10 bases and 0 bases respectively. One collaborating source in Seattle enrolled patients during active infection and followed them longitudinally through the course of disease. Each collaborating institution followed its own protocols to collect whole blood in K2EDTA tubes. Collaborator samples were shipped for TCRbeta analysis as frozen whole blood, isolated PBMCs, or DNA extracted from either sample type. TCRbeta CDR3 regions were amplified from genomic DNA using the immunoSEQ Assay, a bias-controlled multiplex PCR. Per the source publication's procedure: The number of nucleated cells in each sample was estimated from the amplification of reference gene primers within the assay. To quantify the absolute abundance of each unique TCRbeta CDR3 rearrangement, sequence reads were collapsed and filtered. For each sample, productive Simpson clonality was calculated by taking the square root of Simpson's diversity index across productive rearrangements. The table was pulled from immuneACCESS by TCRdb, which kept in-frame rearrangements only. Such tables lose some clones; where checked, under half of the loss comes from unresolved V genes, and the rest has no known cause. V and J calls and clone size are copied from that table; D and trimming were computed from the DNA. The sample table shows 300,000 to 450,000 clones, and about 90% are seen once. About 2.3% of the sample goes to the ten largest clones.

The chain is made from TRBV19 and TRBJ2-5, with the D gene too uncertain to name. Sequenced: peripheral blood. The sequence derives from an older woman with COVID-19, enrolled during active disease. The CDR3 has the sequence CAILLPYQETQYF. The sequenced DNA: TGTGCCATCCTCCTCCCGTACCAAGAGACCCAGTACTTC.